These 11 T cell receptor beta chains originate from one sample sequenced in a study of blood T cell repertoires in COVID-19. Generated by immunoSEQ multiplex PCR, the TCRdb table keeps only in-frame clones and is missing some. This sample carries approximately 210,000 clones, around 81% of them seen once, and the ten largest clones take around 9%. Sequencing was performed on PBMCs or T cells enriched from blood (not recorded which). The receptors derive from a woman between 50 and 59 years old with acute COVID-19.

The chain joins TRBV7-2 to TRBJ2-7; no reliable D call. CDR1 SGHTA and CDR2 FQGNSA come from the germline V gene. The CDR3 contains 12 residues. V lost 1 base to trimming and J lost 2 bases, with 3 bases between them. CDR3 residues: CASSLGAYEQYF. CDR3 DNA: TGTGCCAGCAGCTTAGGAGCCTACGAGCAGTACTTC.

The rearrangement links TRBV28 to TRBJ2-7; D possibly corresponds to TRBD1 (6 bases). The length of the CDR3 is 20 residues. Germline V gene lookup returns CDR1 MDHEN and CDR2 SYDVKM. Trimming removed 3 bases from V and 4 bases from J, with 31 bases in between. The CDR3 nucleotides read TGTGCCAGCAGTTTCCTAACCCCCACGACAGGTTGGACTCTTGGGTACGAGCAGTACTTC. Its protein product is CASSFLTPTTGWTLGYEQYF.

This clone was seen once. This chain links TRBV4-3 with TRBJ1-6, with D tentatively TRBD1 (5 bases). V lost 0 bases to trimming and J lost 6 bases, with 9 bases between them. The CDR3 spans 15 residues. Germline V gene data show CDR1 as LGHNA and CDR2 as YSLEER. CDR3 region: CASSQDGGGNSPLHF. CDR3 bases: TGCGCCAGCAGCCAAGATGGGGGGGGTAATTCACCCCTCCACTTT.

The rearrangement joins TRBV4-3 to TRBJ1-4; D not certain. This CDR3 contains 13 residues. Germline CDR1 reads LGHNA; CDR2 reads YSLEER. With 0 bases removed from V and 8 bases from J, the gap between germline ends came to 7 bases. The CDR3 loop reads CASSQDRREKLFF. CDR3 coding DNA: TGCGCCAGCAGCCAAGATCGGCGGGAAAAACTGTTTTTT.

The J gene is TRBJ2-4, the V gene TRBV10-3; no reliable D call. CDR1 is ENHRY, CDR2 SYGVKD, per germline. There are 16 residues in the CDR3. V was shortened by 0 bases and J by 4 bases, with 13 bases between the two germline ends. The CDR3 bases are TGTGCCATCAGTGAGTCGGGCAACAGAGAAAAAAACATTCAGTACTTC. It specifies CAISESGNREKNIQYF.

The chain carries TRBV7-9 and TRBJ2-3; D perhaps matches TRBD1 (6 bases). Deletions cut 4 bases from V and 0 bases from J, with 8 bases between. Germline V gene sequence: CDR1 SEHNR, CDR2 FQNEAQ (reference sequence). The CDR3 extends over 14 amino acids. The CDR3 DNA reads TGTGCCAGCAGCTATACAGGGAGCACAGATACGCAGTATTTT. Encoded protein: CASSYTGSTDTQYF.

DNA for the CDR3: TGTGCCAGCAGCCAAGATAGGAGGACAGGCCAAGAGACCCAGTACTTC. Encoded protein: CASSQDRRTGQETQYF. The genes are TRBV14 and TRBJ2-5, with 7 bases that match TRBD1. The CDR3 totals 16 residues. Losses at the gene ends were 0 bases for V and 1 base for J; bases not matched to a gene: 5. The germline gives CDR1 SGHDN, CDR2 FVKESK.

The V call is TRBV5-5, the J call TRBJ2-1; 7 positions agree with TRBD2. CDR3 length: 15 residues. V gave up 5 bases and J gave up 3 bases; unmatched junction bases: 8. Germline values: CDR1 SGHKS, CDR2 YYEKEE (reference sequence). CDR3 residues: CASSRSRDYYNEQFF. DNA for the CDR3: TGTGCCAGCAGTCGGAGCAGGGACTACTACAATGAGCAGTTCTTC.

The genes are TRBV28 and TRBJ2-7, with 9 positions matching TRBD1. This CDR3 contains 16 residues. Losses at the gene ends were 1 base for V and 2 bases for J; bases not matched to a gene: 6. Germline V gives CDR1 MDHEN, CDR2 SYDVKM. CDR3 nucleotide sequence: TGTGCCAGCAGTTTATCCACGGGACAGGGTCCCTACGAGCAGTACTTC. Translation: CASSLSTGQGPYEQYF.

CDR3 DNA sequence: TGTGCCAGCTCAGGCCGGACAAACTCCTACAATGAGCAGTTCTTC. Translating it yields CASSGRTNSYNEQFF. V and J are TRBV18 and TRBJ2-1, with D perhaps TRBD1 (5 bases). Germline CDR1 KGHSH, CDR2 LQKENI. CDR3 length: 15 amino acids. Trimming took off 5 bases at V and 0 bases at J, with 11 bases between the two ends. Full variable domain (missing parts from reference TRBV18 and TRBJ2-1): NAGVMQNPRHLVRRRGQEARLRCSPMKGHSHVYWYRQLPEEGLKFMVYLQKENIIDESGMPKERFSAEFPKEGPSILRIQQVVRGDSAAYFCASSGRTNSYNEQFFGPGTRLTVL.

CDR3 residues: CASSYGQSYGYTF. The CDR3 DNA is TGTGCCAGCAGTTATGGGCAGTCCTATGGCTACACCTTC. The chain is built from TRBV6-6 and TRBJ1-2; the D is unclear. The CDR3 is 13 amino acids. The germline gives CDR1 MNHNY, CDR2 SVGAGI (reference sequence). V was clipped by 3 bases and J by 4 bases, with 9 bases between them.